What follows are 16 T cell receptor beta chains derived from one specimen sequenced in a study of shared clonotypes between healthy human individuals (dated by TCRdb to the early 2020s). Library creation used the immunoSEQ multiplex PCR assay. What TCRdb holds here is the immuneACCESS table cut down to in-frame rearrangements. Part of the clones is not present; checked against another copy, under half of the missing clones reflect an unresolved V gene, and the others are unexplained. The sample has approximately 2.1 million clones on record, approximately 95% of them singletons. The ten largest account for about 0.37% of the sample. Input material: naive CD4+ T cells from PBMCs. According to the study, the label for this sample's cell subset or site signals: CD45RA+ positively selected. The receptor set was obtained from a young man in good health. Some clones in this sample may be carry-over from other donors' samples.

V and J are TRBV5-6 and TRBJ1-2; D ambiguous. Germline V gene lookup returns CDR1 SGHDT and CDR2 YYEEEE. V was clipped by 3 bases and J by 4 bases, with 16 bases between them. The CDR3 loop spans 15 amino acids. In DNA, the CDR3 is TGTGCCAGCAGCTCCAGACGGGCCCACCCCTATGGCTACACCTTC. Translating gives CASSSRRAHPYGYTF.

The V call is TRBV7-2, the J call TRBJ2-1; TRBD2 is a possible D gene (5 bases). The germline gives CDR1 SGHTA, CDR2 FQGNSA. Trimming took off 1 base at V and 10 bases at J, with 11 bases between the two ends. This CDR3 is built from 13 residues. The CDR3 region is CASSLDKQREQFF. The CDR3 nucleotides read TGTGCCAGCAGCTTAGACAAACAGCGGGAGCAGTTCTTC.

This sequence joins TRBV28 and TRBJ2-2; 7 bases are a match to TRBD2. With 6 bases clipped from V and 6 bases from J, the junction kept 1 base outside the gene matches. There are 12 residues in the CDR3. Germline CDR1 reads MDHEN; CDR2 reads SYDVKM. CDR3 region: CASRGGAGELFF. DNA for the CDR3: TGTGCCAGCAGGGGAGGGGCCGGGGAGCTGTTTTTT.

This clone occurred a few times. The chain carries TRBV25-1 and TRBJ1-2, with a weak D call TRBD1 (6 bases). Trimming stripped 9 bases from V and 2 bases from J, with 10 bases between. The CDR3 sequence is 12 residues long. CDR1 and CDR2 from the germline V gene are MGHDK and SYGVNS. As DNA, the CDR3 is TGTGCCAGTAGGACAGACAACTATGGCTACACCTTC. Encoded protein: CASRTDNYGYTF.

For the CDR3, the DNA is TGTGCCAGCTCACCGGGCGGGCCAACCTACAATGAGCAGTTCTTC. It is translated as CASSPGGPTYNEQFF. The chain carries TRBV18 and TRBJ2-1; D perhaps matches TRBD2 (5 bases). Trimming stripped 3 bases from V and 2 bases from J, with 11 bases between. Per germline, CDR1 KGHSH and CDR2 LQKENI. There are 15 residues in the CDR3. The entire variable domain, with the rest obtained from reference TRBV18 and TRBJ2-1, is as follows: NAGVMQNPRHLVRRRGQEARLRCSPMKGHSHVYWYRQLPEEGLKFMVYLQKENIIDESGMPKERFSAEFPKEGPSILRIQQVVRGDSAAYFCASSPGGPTYNEQFFGPGTRLTVL.

The V gene is TRBV14, the J gene TRBJ2-1; D uncertain. V was trimmed by 3 bases and J by 0 bases, leaving 12 bases between them. Germline V lookup: CDR1 SGHDN, CDR2 FVKESK. CDR3 length equals 16 residues. CDR3 sequence (DNA): TGTGCCAGCAGCCACGCCACACAGAGCTCCTACAATGAGCAGTTCTTC. Translated: CASSHATQSSYNEQFF.

The CDR3 nucleotides read TGTGCCATCAGTGTGACAGGAACAAACACTGAAGCTTTCTTT. Translation gives CAISVTGTNTEAFF. The rearrangement joins TRBV10-3 to TRBJ1-1, with D maybe TRBD1 (6 bases). CDR3 length equals 14 residues. V gave up 4 bases and J gave up 2 bases, with 11 bases separating them. Germline CDR1 and CDR2: ENHRY and SYGVKD.

This clone was seen a single time. The rearrangement links TRBV7-2 to TRBJ1-1, with D tentatively TRBD1 (5 bases). CDR1 is SGHTA, CDR2 FQGNSA, per germline. V was clipped by 7 bases and J by 10 bases, with 19 bases between them. The CDR3 has 13 residues. The CDR3 DNA reads TGTGCCAGCAAACCCGGGGGGACCCAGGGAGCTTTCTTT. It yields the protein CASKPGGTQGAFF.

The chain couples TRBV7-9 to TRBJ1-3; D not resolved. The V end lost 1 base, the J end lost 0 bases, and 10 bases lay between the germline ends. The germline gives CDR1 SEHNR, CDR2 FQNEAQ (reference sequence). The CDR3 spans 16 residues. This CDR3 reads CASSLDERHSGNTIYF. DNA for the CDR3: TGTGCCAGCAGCTTAGATGAACGGCACTCTGGAAACACCATATATTTT.

DNA of the CDR3: TGCAGCGTTGAAGGGGGACAGGGCGCCTCTAACTATGGCTACACCTTC. This encodes CSVEGGQGASNYGYTF. The chain carries TRBV29-1 and TRBJ1-2, with TRBD1 matching over 9 bases. V gave up 1 base and J gave up 0 bases; unmatched junction bases: 6. The CDR3 has 16 amino acids. The germline gives CDR1 SQVTM, CDR2 ANQGSEA.

This chain uses TRBV27 with TRBJ2-1; 11 positions match TRBD1. Germline trimming cut 6 bases from V and 7 bases from J; bases unmatched to any gene: 23. CDR1 is MNHEY, CDR2 SMNVEV, per germline (reference sequence). This CDR3 is built from 20 residues. The CDR3 loop is CASSSTFYTSGTGGLNEQFF. In nucleotides, the CDR3 is TGTGCCAGCAGCTCGACTTTCTATACCTCGGGGACAGGGGGTTTGAATGAGCAGTTCTTC.

The CDR3, as DNA: TGTGCCACCAGCAGACCATACGGCAGCGCCCGTGGGAATGAGCAGTTCTTC. Its protein is CATSRPYGSARGNEQFF. The chain has TRBV15 and TRBJ2-1; D uncertain. CDR3 length: 17 amino acids. The germline V gene encodes CDR1 LNHNV and CDR2 YYDKDF (reference sequence). Deletions cut 2 bases from V and 7 bases from J, with 21 bases between.

This chain joins TRBV23-1 and TRBJ1-1, with D unresolved. TRBV23-1 is an ORF; its function is uncertain. This CDR3 has 15 amino acids. Trimming removed 0 bases at V and 4 bases at J, with 12 bases between. Written as DNA, the CDR3 is TGCGCCAGCAGTCAATCACCGGGCTGGGGCACTGAAGCTTTCTTT. It translates to CASSQSPGWGTEAFF.

V and J are TRBV6-1 and TRBJ1-2, with D unclear. Trimming took 5 bases from V and 8 from J, leaving 21 bases between them. Germline V lookup: CDR1 MNHNS, CDR2 SASEGT. This CDR3 contains 15 residues. The CDR3 nucleotides read TGTGCCAGCAGTCCCCCCTCTCTAGACGGAGGGGGCTACACCTTC. It encodes CASSPPSLDGGGYTF.

The rearrangement uses TRBV5-6 and TRBJ2-5, with unresolved D. The CDR3 has 13 residues. Germline CDR1 SGHDT, CDR2 YYEEEE. V was cut by 2 bases and J by 4 bases, with 9 bases left in between. CDR3 protein: CASSFNSGETQYF. The DNA of the CDR3 is TGTGCCAGCAGCTTCAACAGTGGAGAGACCCAGTACTTC.

As to this clone: This CDR3 is also generated by other DNA sequences in the sample. J is TRBJ1-5 and V is TRBV12-5; 9 nucleotides match TRBD1. This CDR3 is 15 amino acids long. With V trimmed by 4 bases and J by 6 bases, 7 bases remained unmatched. Germline values: CDR1 LGHNT, CDR2 FRNRAP. The CDR3 coding sequence is TGTGCTAGTGGTTCCGGACAGGGGAGTATTCAGCCCCAGCATTTT. Translating gives CASGSGQGSIQPQHF.